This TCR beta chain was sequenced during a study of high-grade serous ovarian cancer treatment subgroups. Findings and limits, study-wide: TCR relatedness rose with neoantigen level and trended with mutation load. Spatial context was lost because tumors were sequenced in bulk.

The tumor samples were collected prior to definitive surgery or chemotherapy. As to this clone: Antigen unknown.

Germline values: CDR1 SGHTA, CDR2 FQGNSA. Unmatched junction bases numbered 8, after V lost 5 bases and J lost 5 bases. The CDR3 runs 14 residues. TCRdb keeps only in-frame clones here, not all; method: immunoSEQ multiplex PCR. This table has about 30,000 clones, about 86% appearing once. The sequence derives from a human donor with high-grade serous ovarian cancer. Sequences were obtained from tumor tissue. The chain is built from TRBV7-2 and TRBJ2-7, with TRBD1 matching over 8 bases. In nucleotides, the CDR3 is TGTGCCAGCAGCCAAAGGACAGGGAACAACGAGCAGTACTTC. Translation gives CASSQRTGNNEQYF.